This T cell receptor beta chain originates from a study of blood T cell repertoires in COVID-19. Germline V CDR1 and CDR2: SEHNR, FQNEAQ (reference sequence). This CDR3 is built from 16 residues. J was trimmed by 3 bases and V by 5 bases; bases with no gene match: 12. Recruits, aged about 18 to 89 years, lived in around 24 US areas. A COVID-19 case was met by exposed participants within 2 weeks before study entry. Original analysis: Estimation of nucleated cell counts relied on the amplification of reference gene primers. Clones were sequenced by immunoSEQ multiplex PCR, and TCRdb holds only the in-frame ones, with some missing. V, J and clone size are those of that table, while D and trimming were read from the DNA. The repertoire consists of roughly 200,000 clones, with 86% occurring once and the leading ten covering about 4%.

Material for sequencing was PBMCs or T cells enriched from blood (not recorded which). The clonotype originates from a woman younger than 45 who had been exposed to COVID-19. The gene calls are TRBV7-9 and TRBJ2-7, with 8 bases matching TRBD2. The DNA of the CDR3 is TGTGCCAGCAGCCTAGGGGCGGGGGGCCCCTACTACGAGCAGTACTTC. Translated, it gives CASSLGAGGPYYEQYF.